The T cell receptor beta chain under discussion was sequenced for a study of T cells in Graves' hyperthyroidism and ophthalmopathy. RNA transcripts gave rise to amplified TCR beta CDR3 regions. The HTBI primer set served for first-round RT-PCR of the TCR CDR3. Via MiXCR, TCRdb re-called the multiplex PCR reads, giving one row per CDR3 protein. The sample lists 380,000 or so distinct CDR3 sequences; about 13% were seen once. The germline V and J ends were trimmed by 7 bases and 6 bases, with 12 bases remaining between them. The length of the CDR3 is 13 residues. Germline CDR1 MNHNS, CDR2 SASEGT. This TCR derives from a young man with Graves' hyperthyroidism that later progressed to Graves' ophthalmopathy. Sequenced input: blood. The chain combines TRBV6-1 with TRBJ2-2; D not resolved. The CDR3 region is CASIQMGSGELFF. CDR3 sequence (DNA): TGTGCCAGCATCCAGATGGGGTCCGGGGAGCTGTTTTTT.